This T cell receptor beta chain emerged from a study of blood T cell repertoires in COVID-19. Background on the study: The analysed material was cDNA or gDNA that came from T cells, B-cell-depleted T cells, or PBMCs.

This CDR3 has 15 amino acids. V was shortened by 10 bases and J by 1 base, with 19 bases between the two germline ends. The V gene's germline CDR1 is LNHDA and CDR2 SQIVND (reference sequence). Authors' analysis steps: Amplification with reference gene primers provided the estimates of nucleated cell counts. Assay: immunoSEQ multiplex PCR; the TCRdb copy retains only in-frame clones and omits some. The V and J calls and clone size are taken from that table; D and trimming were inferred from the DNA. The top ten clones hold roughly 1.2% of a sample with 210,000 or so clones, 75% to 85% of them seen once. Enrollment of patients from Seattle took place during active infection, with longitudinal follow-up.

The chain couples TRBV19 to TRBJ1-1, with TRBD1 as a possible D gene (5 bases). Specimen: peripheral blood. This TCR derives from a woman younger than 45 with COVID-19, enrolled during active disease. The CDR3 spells CATTLRGRANTEAFF. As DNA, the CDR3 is TGTGCCACCACTTTGCGGGGACGGGCGAACACTGAAGCTTTCTTT. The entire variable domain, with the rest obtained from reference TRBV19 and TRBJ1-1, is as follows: DGGITQSPKYLFRKEGQNVTLSCEQNLNHDAMYWYRQDPGQGLRLIYYSQIVNDFQKGDIAEGYSVSREKKESFPLTVTSAQKNPTAFYLCATTLRGRANTEAFFGQGTRLTVV.